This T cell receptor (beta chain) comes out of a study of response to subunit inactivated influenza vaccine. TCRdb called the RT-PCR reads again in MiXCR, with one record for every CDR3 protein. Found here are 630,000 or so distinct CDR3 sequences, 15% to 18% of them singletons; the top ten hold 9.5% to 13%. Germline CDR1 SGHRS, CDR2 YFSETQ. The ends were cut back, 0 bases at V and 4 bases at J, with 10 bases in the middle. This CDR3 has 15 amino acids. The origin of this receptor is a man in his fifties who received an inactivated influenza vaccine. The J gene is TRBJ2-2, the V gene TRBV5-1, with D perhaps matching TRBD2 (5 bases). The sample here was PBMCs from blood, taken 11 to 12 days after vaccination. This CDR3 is CASSLEAGSTGELFF. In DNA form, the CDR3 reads TGCGCCAGCAGCTTGGAGGCGGGTTCCACCGGGGAGCTGTTTTTT. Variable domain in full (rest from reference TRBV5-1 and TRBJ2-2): KAGVTQTPRYLIKTRGQQVTLSCSPISGHRSVSWYQQTPGQGLQFLFEYFSETQRNKGNFPGRFSGRQFSNSRSEMNVSTLELGDSALYLCASSLEAGSTGELFFGEGSRLTVL.